Shown below are 13 T cell receptor beta chains from a single sample sequenced in a study of T cells expressing NK-cell markers (dated by TCRdb to the early 2020s). Library creation used 5' RACE. Sequencer: Illumina HiSeq 2000. TCRdb reprocessed the raw reads; every CDR3 protein sequence is a single record, and DNA is not supplied. This sample's records show about 260,000 distinct CDR3 sequences. Together, the top ten hold more than 3.5% of the sample. What was sequenced was blood T cells: a sorted CD56 or NKG2C T cell subset, CD4+ or CD8+ T cells, or bulk PBMC T cells (not recorded which). These receptors all stem from a woman between 18 and 69 years old in good health.

The J gene is TRBJ1-4, the V gene TRBV20-1. Per the germline V gene, CDR1 is DFQATT and CDR2 is SNEGSKA (reference sequence). This CDR3 is 13 amino acids long. CDR3 protein: CSASPATNEKLFF.

The rearrangement uses TRBV20-1 and TRBJ1-3; the D call from TCRdb, TRBD1, cannot be confirmed without DNA. This CDR3 contains 11 residues. Germline V gene lookup returns CDR1 DFQATT and CDR2 SNEGSKA (reference sequence). This chain's CDR3 is CSARQGDTIYF.

J is TRBJ1-2 and V is TRBV20-1. Germline CDR1 reads DFQATT; CDR2 reads SNEGSKA (reference sequence). The length of the CDR3 is 14 residues. CDR3: CSAREGQSGYGYTF.

The rearrangement links TRBV18 to TRBJ1-2. Per germline, CDR1 KGHSH and CDR2 LQKENI. The CDR3 contains 13 residues. The CDR3 reads CASSPATYYGYTF.

This chain connects TRBV6-2 or TRBV6-3 to TRBJ1-5; TCRdb designates TRBD1, a call that cannot be tested without DNA. Per germline, CDR1 MNHEY and CDR2 SVGEGT. The CDR3 spans 14 residues. CDR3 sequence: CASSYMSYNQPQHF.

This rearrangement joins TRBV10-3 to TRBJ2-5; as DNA is missing, the TRBD1 call by TCRdb cannot be tested. The CDR3 spans 16 residues. Germline CDR1 ENHRY, CDR2 SYGVKD. The CDR3 protein is CAISGVRQGGRETQYF.

The CDR3 spells CASSPETGQGPRFTGELFF. V and J are TRBV12-3 or TRBV12-4 and TRBJ2-2; TCRdb gives TRBD1 as the D gene, but with no DNA this cannot be confirmed. The CDR3 is 19 amino acids.

The chain has TRBV20-1 and TRBJ1-4. The germline V gene encodes CDR1 DFQATT and CDR2 SNEGSKA (reference sequence). There are 15 residues in the CDR3. This CDR3 reads CSARDGWRGREKLFF.

The chain links TRBV4-2 to TRBJ2-1; with no DNA, the TCRdb D assignment of TRBD2 cannot be verified. The germline V gene encodes CDR1 LGHNA and CDR2 YNFKEQ. The CDR3 contains 17 residues. This CDR3 is CASSHVNLAGGLNEQFF.

The chain combines TRBV6-2 or TRBV6-3 with TRBJ2-1; TCRdb proposes TRBD1, but this gene call is untestable without DNA. Looked up from germline, CDR1 is MNHEY and CDR2 is SVGEGT. There are 16 residues in the CDR3. CDR3 in amino acids: CASSYPGQGGRNEQFF.

The chain carries TRBV7-9 and TRBJ1-1; TCRdb returns TRBD1, unconfirmable since there is no DNA. CDR1 is SEHNR, CDR2 FQNEAQ, per germline (reference sequence). This CDR3 contains 16 residues. The chain's CDR3 is CASSLAAGARNSEAFF.

The chain joins TRBV12-3 or TRBV12-4 to TRBJ2-3; the TCRdb D gene call, TRBD2, has no DNA to confirm it. The CDR3 runs 13 residues. The CDR3 here is CASSFGLPDTQYF.

The chain has TRBV6-1 and TRBJ1-2. This CDR3 has 15 amino acids. Per the germline V gene, CDR1 is MNHNS and CDR2 is SASEGT. This CDR3 is CASSESGTAGYGYTF.